The 12 T cell receptor beta chains presented below share a single source sample, sequenced in a study of read filtering for tumor transcriptome and immune sequencing. Molecular barcoded adaptors covering alpha/delta and beta/gamma chains were used on about 0.4 ug RNA. TCRdb reprocessed the reads with MiXCR, giving one entry per CDR3 protein. The sample yields 94,000 or so distinct CDR3 sequences, 9% to 15% seen once. The specimen sequenced was a population of CD138-negative cells sorted from bone marrow. The receptors derive from a donor at least 40 years old with multiple myeloma.

This clonotype was detected many times. The gene calls are TRBV7-3 and TRBJ2-7, with no clear D. The CDR3 covers 13 residues. V lost 0 bases, J lost 5 bases, and 8 bases lay in between. Per germline, CDR1 SGHTA and CDR2 FQGTGA. In DNA, the CDR3 is TGTGCCAGCAGCTTAACTTGGGCGGACGAGCAGTACTTC. It encodes CASSLTWADEQYF.

At least ten counts were recorded for this clonotype. The genes are TRBV5-5 and TRBJ2-7; D may be TRBD1 (6 bases). The germline V and J ends were trimmed by 4 bases and 9 bases, with 23 bases remaining between them. CDR3 length: 15 amino acids. The germline V gene has CDR1 SGHKS and CDR2 YYEKEE (reference sequence). CDR3: CASSLGQGTLGGQYF. The CDR3 coding sequence is TGTGCCAGCAGCCTGGGCCAGGGGACCCTTGGGGGGCAGTACTTC.

This clonotype came up many times. This chain links TRBV20-1 with TRBJ2-5; D may be TRBD2 (5 bases). CDR1 is DFQATT, CDR2 SNEGSKA, per germline (reference sequence). Trimming took 0 bases from V and 1 from J, leaving 9 bases between them. The CDR3 is 14 amino acids. CDR3 DNA: TGCAGTGCTAGAGACCGACGGGGCCAAGAGACCCAGTACTTC. Protein product: CSARDRRGQETQYF.

As to this clonotype: Being one base from a much bigger clone, this may be a read error. CDR3 protein: CASNLGQMNTGELFF. CDR3 DNA sequence: TGTGCCAGCAACTTAGGGCAGATGAACACCGGGGAGCTGTTTTTT. This chain uses TRBV7-9 with TRBJ2-2; D unclear. Germline CDR1 and CDR2: SEHNR and FQNEAQ (reference sequence). The CDR3 length is 15 residues.

The chain is built from TRBV20-1 and TRBJ2-5; 7 bases align to TRBD2. This CDR3 spans 14 amino acids. Germline values: CDR1 DFQATT, CDR2 SNEGSKA (reference sequence). With 5 bases clipped from V and 5 bases from J, the junction kept 11 bases outside the gene matches. The CDR3 here is CSAPREGLVETQYF. The CDR3 coding sequence is TGCAGTGCTCCCAGGGAGGGGCTTGTGGAGACCCAGTACTTC.

About this clonotype itself: A junction boundary mismatches the germline segment, possibly from a read error. V and J are TRBV4-1 and TRBJ1-1; no definite D call. Germline CDR1 and CDR2: MGHRA and YSYEKL. The CDR3 consists of 17 residues. The CDR3, as DNA: TGCGCCAGCGGCCAAGATTTTACGTTGGGTCGGAACACTGAAGCTTTCTTT. As protein: CASGQDFTLGRNTEAFF.

Remarks on this clonotype: Just one base apart from a much larger clone, this may be a read error. The missing conserved phenylalanine or tryptophan at the end of this CDR3 makes a read error likely. The chain carries TRBV10-3 and TRBJ2-5, with a weak D call TRBD2 (5 bases). V was trimmed by 3 bases and J by 5 bases, leaving 13 bases between them. There are 14 residues in the CDR3. Germline CDR1 reads ENHRY; CDR2 reads SYGVKD. CDR3 protein: CAISDEGWEETQYS. The CDR3 nucleotides are TGTGCCATCAGTGATGAGGGTTGGGAGGAGACCCAGTACTCC.

Ten or more counts support this clonotype. The rearrangement uses TRBV6-2 or TRBV6-3 and TRBJ1-1; 7 bases agree with TRBD1. CDR1 and CDR2 from the germline V gene are MNHEY and SVGEGT. The V and J ends lost 7 bases and 6 bases, in that order; junction bases with no gene match: 14. This CDR3 region has 15 residues. The DNA of the CDR3 is TGTGCCAGCACCATAGGGGTGACAGGGTACGCTGAAGCTTTCTTT. This translates into CASTIGVTGYAEAFF.

This clonotype has more than one count but fewer than ten. The chain has TRBV2 and TRBJ2-2, with 10 bases aligning to TRBD2. The V segment lost 6 bases and the J segment 6 bases; nucleotides outside the gene matches: 13. Germline loops: CDR1 SNHLY, CDR2 FYNNEI. CDR3 length: 17 residues. CDR3 amino acids: CASRIGSLAGVAGELFF. The CDR3 nucleotides are TGTGCCAGCAGGATCGGGAGCCTAGCGGGGGTAGCCGGGGAGCTGTTTTTT.

The chain couples TRBV7-6 to TRBJ2-7; D gene unclear. Trimming pared 5 bases from V and 0 bases from J, leaving 11 bases between. The germline gives CDR1 SGHVS, CDR2 FNYEAQ. The CDR3 is 14 residues long. The CDR3 DNA reads as TGTGCCAGCAGCCGCGGAGTAGGCTCCTACGAGCAGTACTTC. It is translated as CASSRGVGSYEQYF.

In this sample, this clonotype turned up many times. Sequence at one end of the junction differs from germline and may be a read error. The chain recombines TRBV28 with TRBJ2-7; possible D gene TRBD2, 5 bases. CDR3 size: 13 residues. Germline assignment: CDR1 MDHEN and CDR2 SYDVKM. Here the CDR3 reads CASSFHTRRGLGF. In DNA, the CDR3 is TGTGCCAGCAGTTTCCATACTAGAAGAGGACTCGGCTTC.

This clonotype has ten or more counts. The rearrangement links TRBV5-1 to TRBJ1-4; D is perhaps TRBD1 (5 bases). The V gene's germline CDR1 is SGHRS and CDR2 YFSETQ. V lost 7 bases and J 0 bases, leaving 13 bases between the germline ends. The CDR3 is made up of 15 amino acids. Written as DNA, the CDR3 is TGCGCCAGCGGGGCAGGGATCGCAACTAATGAAAAACTGTTTTTT. Its protein product is CASGAGIATNEKLFF. The whole variable domain, remainder taken from reference TRBV5-1 and TRBJ1-4, is KAGVTQTPRYLIKTRGQQVTLSCSPISGHRSVSWYQQTPGQGLQFLFEYFSETQRNKGNFPGRFSGRQFSNSRSEMNVSTLELGDSALYLCASGAGIATNEKLFFGSGTQLSVL.